These 14 T cell receptor beta chains originate from one sample sequenced in a study of CD8+CD57+ T cells in acquired aplastic anemia. Genomic DNA, the template, was used for profiling of the TCR beta VDJ and CDR3. MiXCR, run by TCRdb on the reads, gives a single entry per CDR3 protein. The table lists 150,000 to 200,000 distinct CDR3 sequences, about 64% of them singletons. The sample comprised sorted CD4+, CD8+, or CD8+CD57+ T cells (not recorded which) from PBMCs. The receptors were sampled from a human donor with severe aplastic anemia or a healthy control (not recorded which).

The chain joins TRBV7-6 to TRBJ2-2; maybe TRBD2 (5 bases). The CDR3 spans 14 residues. The V end lost 4 bases, the J end lost 10 bases, and 16 bases lay between the germline ends. Per germline, CDR1 SGHVS and CDR2 FNYEAQ. The CDR3 nucleotides are TGTGCCAGCAGCTCCTGGGAGCAGACCATGGAGCTGTTTTTT. Its protein is CASSSWEQTMELFF.

This sequence joins TRBV29-1 and TRBJ1-2, with no clear D. The CDR3 extends over 13 amino acids. The V end was cut by 1 base, the J end by 0 bases, with 6 bases between. CDR1 is SQVTM, CDR2 ANQGSEA, per germline. DNA for the CDR3: TGCAGCGTTGAAGGTGGGACTAACTATGGCTACACCTTC. Amino acids: CSVEGGTNYGYTF.

The V gene is TRBV24-1, the J gene TRBJ2-7; maybe TRBD2 (6 bases). Germline assignment: CDR1 KGHDR and CDR2 SFDVKD. Trimming took 3 bases from V and 2 from J, leaving 13 bases between them. The CDR3 has 15 amino acids. As DNA, the CDR3 is TGTGCCACCAGTGATCCTCAGGGCGGGACCTACGAGCAGTACTTC. Translated, it gives CATSDPQGGTYEQYF.

At least ten counts were recorded for this clonotype. The CDR3 loop reads CASSIGSSINEQFF. The CDR3 DNA sequence: TGTGCCAGTAGTATTGGCAGTAGTATCAATGAGCAGTTCTTC. V and J are TRBV19 and TRBJ2-1; D unresolved. CDR3 size: 14 residues. Germline assignment: CDR1 LNHDA and CDR2 SQIVND (reference sequence). V lost 3 bases and J lost 6, with 12 bases in between.

The chain links TRBV7-8 to TRBJ2-7; no clear D gene. Looked up from germline, CDR1 is SGHVS and CDR2 is FQNEAQ. The CDR3 runs 14 residues. V gave up 1 base and J gave up 3 bases, with 10 bases separating them. The CDR3 protein is CASSLGTQVYEQYF. In nucleotides, the CDR3 is TGTGCCAGCAGCTTAGGAACACAAGTCTACGAGCAGTACTTC.

Only one count was recorded for this clonotype. V gene TRBV6-5 combines with J gene TRBJ2-7; 7 bases map to TRBD1. The CDR3 totals 13 residues. Unmatched junction bases numbered 3, after V lost 6 bases and J lost 1 base. In germline, CDR1 is MNHEY, CDR2 SVGAGI. CDR3 nucleotide sequence: TGTGCCAGCAGATTACAGGGGTCCTACGAGCAGTACTTC. This translates into CASRLQGSYEQYF.

V is TRBV9 and J is TRBJ1-3, with D maybe TRBD1 (5 bases). The CDR3 contains 14 residues. CDR1 and CDR2 (germline): SGDLS, YYNGEE. Deletions cut 5 bases from V and 3 bases from J, with 12 bases between. The DNA for the CDR3 is TGTGCCAGCAGTGCACCAGGGAGTGGAAACACCATATATTTT. Translating gives CASSAPGSGNTIYF. The full variable domain, completed using reference TRBV9 and TRBJ1-3, is DSGVTQTPKHLITATGQRVTLRCSPRSGDLSVYWYQQSLDQGLQFLIQYYNGEERAKGNILERFSAQQFPDLHSELNLSSLELGDSALYFCASSAPGSGNTIYFGEGSWLTVV.

In DNA form, the CDR3 reads TGTGCCATCAGTGGTGGGGGACTAGCGGGGGCCGGGGAGCTGTTTTTT. This gives the protein CAISGGGLAGAGELFF. The chain uses TRBV10-3 and TRBJ2-2, with TRBD2 identical over 14 bases. This CDR3 comprises 16 residues. The germline gives CDR1 ENHRY, CDR2 SYGVKD. The junction had 4 bases not matched to a gene; V was cut back by 4 bases and J by 6 bases.

The chain recombines TRBV6-5 with TRBJ1-1; D is uncertain. There are 14 residues in the CDR3. Trimming cost V 5 bases and J 1 base, with 11 bases left between them. Germline CDR1 is MNHEY and CDR2 is SVGAGI. Written as DNA, the CDR3 is TGTGCCAGCAGTCTACGGGGAGAGAACACTGAAGCTTTCTTT. Protein: CASSLRGENTEAFF.

The chain employs TRBV20-1 and TRBJ2-3, with 8 bases identical to TRBD2. Germline V gene data show CDR1 as DFQATT and CDR2 as SNEGSKA (reference sequence). This CDR3 spans 16 amino acids. Trimming removed 3 bases from V and 1 base from J; junction bases left unmatched: 9. CDR3 loop: CSARRPGGAGTDTQYF. The CDR3 nucleotides read TGCAGTGCTAGGAGGCCGGGGGGGGCCGGCACAGATACGCAGTATTTT.

The J gene is TRBJ2-3, the V gene TRBV19, with 10 bases fitting TRBD2. The CDR3 spans 17 residues. The V gene's germline CDR1 is LNHDA and CDR2 SQIVND (reference sequence). With V trimmed by 3 bases and J by 1 base, 7 bases remained unmatched. Written as DNA, the CDR3 is TGTGCCAGTAGTATCGCTAGCGGGGGAACCGGCACAGATACGCAGTATTTT. It yields the protein CASSIASGGTGTDTQYF.

This clonotype showed up many times. V gene TRBV5-6 combines with J gene TRBJ1-2; D unclear. Per the germline V gene, CDR1 is SGHDT and CDR2 is YYEEEE. V was shortened by 6 bases and J by 5 bases, with 11 bases between the two germline ends. This CDR3 has 12 amino acids. This CDR3 is CASNTVDYGYTF. CDR3 bases: TGTGCCAGCAACACAGTGGATTATGGCTACACCTTC.

The V call is TRBV25-1, the J call TRBJ2-3; D is uncertain. CDR3 length: 12 residues. Germline values: CDR1 MGHDK, CDR2 SYGVNS. Trimming shortened V by 4 bases and J by 2 bases, and 4 bases separated the two germline ends. The chain's CDR3 is CASSAYTDTQYF. As DNA, the CDR3 is TGTGCCAGCAGTGCTTACACAGATACGCAGTATTTT. Together with reference TRBV25-1 and TRBJ2-3, the CDR3 gives the full variable domain: EADIYQTPRYLVIGTGKKITLECSQTMGHDKMYWYQQDPGMELHLIHYSYGVNSTEKGDLSSESTVSRIRTEHFPLTLESARPSHTSQYLCASSAYTDTQYFGPGTRLTVL.

V and J are TRBV6-2 or TRBV6-3 and TRBJ1-5; D ambiguous. V was shortened by 5 bases and J by 4 bases, with 12 bases between the two germline ends. CDR3 length equals 14 residues. Per germline, CDR1 MNHEY and CDR2 SVGEGT. CDR3 bases: TGTGCCAGCAGTAACAAGATGGAGAATCAGCCCCAGCATTTT. Amino acids: CASSNKMENQPQHF.